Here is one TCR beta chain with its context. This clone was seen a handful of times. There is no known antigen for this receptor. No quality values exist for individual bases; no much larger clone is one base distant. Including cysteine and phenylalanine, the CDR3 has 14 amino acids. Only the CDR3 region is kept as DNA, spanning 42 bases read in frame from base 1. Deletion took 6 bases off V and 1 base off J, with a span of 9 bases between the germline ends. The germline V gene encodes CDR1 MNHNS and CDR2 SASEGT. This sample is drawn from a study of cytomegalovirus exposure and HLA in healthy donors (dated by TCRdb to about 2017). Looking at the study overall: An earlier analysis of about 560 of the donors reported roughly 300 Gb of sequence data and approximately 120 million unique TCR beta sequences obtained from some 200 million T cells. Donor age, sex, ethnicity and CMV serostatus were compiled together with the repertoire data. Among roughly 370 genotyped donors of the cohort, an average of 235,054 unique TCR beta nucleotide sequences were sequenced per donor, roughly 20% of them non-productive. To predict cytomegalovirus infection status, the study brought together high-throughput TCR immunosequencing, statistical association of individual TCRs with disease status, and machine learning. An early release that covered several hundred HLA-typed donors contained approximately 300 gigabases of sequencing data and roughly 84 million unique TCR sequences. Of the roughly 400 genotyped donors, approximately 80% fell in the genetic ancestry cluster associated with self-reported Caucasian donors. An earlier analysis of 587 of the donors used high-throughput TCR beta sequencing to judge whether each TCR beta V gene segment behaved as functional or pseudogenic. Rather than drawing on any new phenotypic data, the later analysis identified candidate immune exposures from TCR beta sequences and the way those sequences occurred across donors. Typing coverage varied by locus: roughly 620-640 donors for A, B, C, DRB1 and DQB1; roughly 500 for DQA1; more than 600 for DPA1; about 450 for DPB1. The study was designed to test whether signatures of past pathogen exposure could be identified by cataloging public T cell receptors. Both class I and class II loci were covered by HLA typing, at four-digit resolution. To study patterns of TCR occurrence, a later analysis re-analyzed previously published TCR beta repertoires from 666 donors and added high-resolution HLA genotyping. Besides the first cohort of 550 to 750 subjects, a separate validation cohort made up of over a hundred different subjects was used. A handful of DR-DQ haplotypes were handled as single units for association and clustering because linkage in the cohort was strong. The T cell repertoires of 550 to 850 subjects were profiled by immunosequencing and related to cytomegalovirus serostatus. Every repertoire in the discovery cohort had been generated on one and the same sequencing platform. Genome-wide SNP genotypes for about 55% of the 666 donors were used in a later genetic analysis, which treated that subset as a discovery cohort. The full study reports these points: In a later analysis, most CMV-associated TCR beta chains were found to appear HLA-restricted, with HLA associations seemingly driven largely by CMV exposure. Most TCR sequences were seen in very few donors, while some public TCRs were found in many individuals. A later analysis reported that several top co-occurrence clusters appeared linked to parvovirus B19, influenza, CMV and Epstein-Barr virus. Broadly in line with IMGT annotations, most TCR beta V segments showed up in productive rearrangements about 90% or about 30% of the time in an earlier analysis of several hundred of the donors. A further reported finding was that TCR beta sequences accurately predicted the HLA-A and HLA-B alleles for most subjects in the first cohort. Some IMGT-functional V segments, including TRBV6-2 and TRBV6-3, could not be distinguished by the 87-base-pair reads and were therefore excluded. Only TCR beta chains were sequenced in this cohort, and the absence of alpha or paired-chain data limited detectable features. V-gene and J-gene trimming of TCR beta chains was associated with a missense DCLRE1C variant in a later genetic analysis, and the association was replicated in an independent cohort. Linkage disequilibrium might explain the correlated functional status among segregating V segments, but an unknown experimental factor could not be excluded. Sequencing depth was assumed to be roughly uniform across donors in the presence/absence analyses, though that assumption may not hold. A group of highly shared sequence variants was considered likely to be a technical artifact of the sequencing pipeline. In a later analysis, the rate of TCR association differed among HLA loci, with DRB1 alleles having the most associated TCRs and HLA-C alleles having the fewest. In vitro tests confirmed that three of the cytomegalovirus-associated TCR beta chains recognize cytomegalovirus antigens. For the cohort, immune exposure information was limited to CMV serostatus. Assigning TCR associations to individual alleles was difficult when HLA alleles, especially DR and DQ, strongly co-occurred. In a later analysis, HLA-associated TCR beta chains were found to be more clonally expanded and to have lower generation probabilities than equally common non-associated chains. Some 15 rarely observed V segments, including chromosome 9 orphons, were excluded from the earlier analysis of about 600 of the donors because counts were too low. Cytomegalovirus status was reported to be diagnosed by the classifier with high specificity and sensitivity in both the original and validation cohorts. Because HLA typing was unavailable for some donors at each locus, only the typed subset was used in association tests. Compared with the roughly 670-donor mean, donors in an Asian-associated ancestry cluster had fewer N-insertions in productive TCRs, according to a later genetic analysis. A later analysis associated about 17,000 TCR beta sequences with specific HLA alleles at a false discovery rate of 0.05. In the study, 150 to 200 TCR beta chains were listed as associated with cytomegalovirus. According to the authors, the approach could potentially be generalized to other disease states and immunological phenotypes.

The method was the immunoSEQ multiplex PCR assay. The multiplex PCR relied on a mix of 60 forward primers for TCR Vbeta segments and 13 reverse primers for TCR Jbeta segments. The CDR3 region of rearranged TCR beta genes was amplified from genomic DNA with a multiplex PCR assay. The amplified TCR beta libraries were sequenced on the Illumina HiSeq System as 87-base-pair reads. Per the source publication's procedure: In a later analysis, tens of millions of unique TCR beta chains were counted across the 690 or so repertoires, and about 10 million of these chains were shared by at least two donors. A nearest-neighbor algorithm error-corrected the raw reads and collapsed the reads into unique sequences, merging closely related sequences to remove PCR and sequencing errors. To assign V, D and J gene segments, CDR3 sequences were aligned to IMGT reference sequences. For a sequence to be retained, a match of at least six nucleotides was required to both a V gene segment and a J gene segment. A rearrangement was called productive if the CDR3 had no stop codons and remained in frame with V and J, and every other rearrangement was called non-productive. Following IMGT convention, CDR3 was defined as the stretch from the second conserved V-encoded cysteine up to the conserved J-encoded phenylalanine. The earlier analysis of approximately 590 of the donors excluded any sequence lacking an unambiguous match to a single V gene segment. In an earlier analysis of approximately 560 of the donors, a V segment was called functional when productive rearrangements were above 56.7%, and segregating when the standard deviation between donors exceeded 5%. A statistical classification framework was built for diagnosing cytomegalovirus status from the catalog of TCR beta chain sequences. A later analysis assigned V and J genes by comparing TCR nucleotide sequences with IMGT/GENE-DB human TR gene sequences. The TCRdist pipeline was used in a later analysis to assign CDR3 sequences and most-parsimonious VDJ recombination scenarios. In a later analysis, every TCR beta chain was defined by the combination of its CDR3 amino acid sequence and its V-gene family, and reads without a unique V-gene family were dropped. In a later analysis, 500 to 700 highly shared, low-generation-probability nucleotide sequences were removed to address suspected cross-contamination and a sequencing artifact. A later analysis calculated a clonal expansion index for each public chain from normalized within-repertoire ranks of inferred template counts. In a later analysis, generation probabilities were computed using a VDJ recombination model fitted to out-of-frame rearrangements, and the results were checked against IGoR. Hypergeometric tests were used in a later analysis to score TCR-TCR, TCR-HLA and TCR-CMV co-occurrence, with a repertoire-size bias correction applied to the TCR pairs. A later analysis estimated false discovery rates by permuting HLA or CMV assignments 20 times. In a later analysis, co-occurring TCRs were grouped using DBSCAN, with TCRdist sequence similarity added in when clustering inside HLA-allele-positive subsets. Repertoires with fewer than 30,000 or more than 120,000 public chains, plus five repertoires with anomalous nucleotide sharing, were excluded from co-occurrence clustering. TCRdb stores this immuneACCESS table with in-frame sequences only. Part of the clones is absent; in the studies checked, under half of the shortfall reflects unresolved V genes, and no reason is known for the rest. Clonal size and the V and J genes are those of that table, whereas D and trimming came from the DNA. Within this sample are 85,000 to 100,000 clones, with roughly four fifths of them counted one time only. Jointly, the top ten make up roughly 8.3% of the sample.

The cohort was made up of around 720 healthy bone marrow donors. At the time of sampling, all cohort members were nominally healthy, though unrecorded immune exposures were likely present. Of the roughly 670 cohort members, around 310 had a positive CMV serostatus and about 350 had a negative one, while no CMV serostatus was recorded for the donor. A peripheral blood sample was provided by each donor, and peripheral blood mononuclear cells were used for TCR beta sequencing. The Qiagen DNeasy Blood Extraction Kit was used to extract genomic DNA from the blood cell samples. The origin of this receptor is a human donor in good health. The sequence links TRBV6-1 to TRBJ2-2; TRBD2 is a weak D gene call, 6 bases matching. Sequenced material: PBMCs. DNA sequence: TGTGCCAGCAGCGCGGGACGGAACACCGGGGAGCTGTTTTTT. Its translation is CASSAGRNTGELFF.